The source of this T cell receptor (beta chain) is a study of blood T cells in healthy people across ages (dated by TCRdb to about 2015). In the study overall: In model experiments, template switching captured about one uniquely barcoded TCR beta cDNA molecule for every two T cells. The study analyzed two additional independent replicas of 1 million unique cDNA reads from the same blood draw for two donors, one aged 18 to 29 and one aged 80 or older. The donors were split into four age groups: young (average around 16 years), middle-aged (about 40), aged (62) and long-lived (82). The study measured age-related changes in TCR beta repertoire diversity using deep sequencing normalized with unique cDNA molecular identifiers. To avoid experimental bias, donors of different ages were randomly spread across the sequencing lanes.

This clonotype was recorded many times. This clone's antigen is unknown. No clone much larger than this one lies a single base away; base qualities are absent. Counted from cysteine to phenylalanine, this CDR3 has 14 amino acids. Only the CDR3 region is kept as DNA, spanning 42 bases read in frame from base 1. Trimming at the junction amounts to 5 bases on V and 2 bases on J, and the germline ends lie 13 bases apart. CDR1 and CDR2, per the germline V gene, are LGHNA and YSLEER. Systemically healthy Caucasian individuals from Russia, 39 in total and aged roughly 6 to 100 years, were included as donors. Each donor gave ten milliliters of peripheral blood, collected into EDTA-treated Vacutainer tubes. Ficoll-Paque density-gradient centrifugation was used to isolate PBMCs, with at least 6.5 million per sample. Total RNA, at least 6 micrograms per sample, was extracted from PBMCs with Trizol reagent. The percentages of naive CD45RAhigh/CD27high T cells were determined by flow cytometry on a PBMC aliquot from every donor.

What the authors observed across the whole study: Because profiling used bulk unsorted PBMCs, naive and antigen-experienced compartments could not be compared conclusively. As age increased, observed TCR beta diversity per million T cells dropped in a roughly linear way, and a significant reduction was already evident by age roughly 36. Compared with the aged group, more naive CD4+ T cells, fewer expanded clones and increased TCR diversity were shown by the long-lived group, suggesting age selection. Observed TCR beta diversity correlated strongly with the percentage of naive T cells measured by flow cytometry. Estimates of total diversity based on one million sequenced T cells were considered lower bounds and underestimates. Donor CMV infection status was unknown, potentially confounding age-related changes in expanded clonotypes.

Library preparation employed 5' RACE. The run used an Illumina HiSeq 2500. A second PCR of roughly 7 to 11 cycles was run with a J-beta primer mix and a sample-barcoded 5' primer. A template-switch 5' adaptor carrying 12 random nucleotides introduced a unique molecular identifier onto each TCR beta cDNA molecule. Each sample yielded at least 2.5 million CDR3-containing paired-end reads. First-strand cDNA was synthesized from all RNA with the Mint cDNA synthesis kit, primed by a TRBC-specific oligonucleotide. Following uracil-DNA glycosylase treatment, a first 18-cycle PCR with universal primers M1SS and BC2_uni_R was performed on all cDNA. Regarding the original processing steps: For normalization, 1 million high-quality reads, each with a distinct molecular identifier, were randomly selected from each sample. Instead of being binned into consensus sequences, reads with shared molecular identifiers were discarded. MiTCR, set to a Q25 quality threshold and the strictest error-elimination algorithm, was used for CDR3 identification, clonotype clustering and error correction. A nonparametric unseen species model using Euler transformation provided a lower-bound estimate of total TCR beta diversity. TCRdb reprocessed the public reads (quality trimming at Q25 with fastp, clone calling with MiXCR) and kept in-frame beta chains. CDR3 protein sequences are deduplicated, and each keeps its most common genes and DNA. The V and J calls were determined by TCRdb, not by the authors. Counted in this sample were 800,000 or so distinct CDR3 sequences; around 50% of them appeared once. Of the sample, approximately 18% is held by the ten largest clones.

The rearranged segments are TRBV4-3 and TRBJ2-7; a weak D assignment points to TRBD2 (5 bases agree). Sequencing was carried out using blood. This receptor was identified in an elderly man in good health. CDR3 region: CASSESTGTYEQYF. The DNA sequence is TGCGCCAGCAGCGAATCGACGGGGACCTACGAGCAGTACTTC.